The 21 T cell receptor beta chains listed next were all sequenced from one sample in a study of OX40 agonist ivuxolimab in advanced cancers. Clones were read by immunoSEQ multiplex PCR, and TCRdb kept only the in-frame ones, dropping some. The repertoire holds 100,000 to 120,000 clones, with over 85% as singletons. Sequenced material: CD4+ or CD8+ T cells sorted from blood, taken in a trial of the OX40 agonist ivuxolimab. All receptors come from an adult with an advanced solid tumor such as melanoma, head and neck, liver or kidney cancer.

CDR3 in amino acids: CAWTGTGVTDTQYF. The CDR3 region has the DNA TGTGCCTGGACAGGGACAGGGGTTACAGATACGCAGTATTTT. This chain joins TRBV30 and TRBJ2-3; 10 bases fit TRBD1. The CDR3 has 14 amino acids. The junction had 4 bases not matched to a gene; V was cut back by 4 bases and J by 3 bases. Looked up from germline, CDR1 is GTSNPN and CDR2 is SVGIG (reference sequence).

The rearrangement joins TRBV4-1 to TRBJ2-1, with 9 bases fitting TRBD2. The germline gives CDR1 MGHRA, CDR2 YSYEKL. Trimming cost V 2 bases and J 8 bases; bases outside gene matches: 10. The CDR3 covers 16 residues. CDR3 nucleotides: TGCGCCAGCAGCCAAAGGCGGGAGGGACCTCGTTATGAGCAGTTCTTC. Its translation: CASSQRREGPRYEQFF.

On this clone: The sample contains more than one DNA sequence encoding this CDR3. The CDR3: CASSSDRVEEKLFF. As DNA, the CDR3 is TGCGCCAGCAGCTCAGACAGGGTGGAGGAAAAACTGTTTTTT. V usage is TRBV5-1 and J usage is TRBJ1-4; TRBD1 aligns across 7 bases. The CDR3 loop spans 14 amino acids. The germline V gene encodes CDR1 SGHRS and CDR2 YFSETQ. V gave up 3 bases and J gave up 8 bases; unmatched junction bases: 7. Together with reference TRBV5-1 and TRBJ1-4, the CDR3 gives the full variable domain: KAGVTQTPRYLIKTRGQQVTLSCSPISGHRSVSWYQQTPGQGLQFLFEYFSETQRNKGNFPGRFSGRQFSNSRSEMNVSTLELGDSALYLCASSSDRVEEKLFFGSGTQLSVL.

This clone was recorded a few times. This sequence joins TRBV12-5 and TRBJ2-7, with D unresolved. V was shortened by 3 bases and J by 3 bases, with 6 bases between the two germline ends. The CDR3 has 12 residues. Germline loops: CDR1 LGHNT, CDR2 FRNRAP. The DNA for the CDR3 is TGTGCTAGTGGTTTTTCTCGCTACGAGCAGTACTTC. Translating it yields CASGFSRYEQYF.

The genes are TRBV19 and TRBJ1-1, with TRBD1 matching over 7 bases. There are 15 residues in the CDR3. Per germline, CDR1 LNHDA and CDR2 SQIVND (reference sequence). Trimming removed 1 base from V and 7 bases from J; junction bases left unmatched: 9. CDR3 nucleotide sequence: TGTGCCAGTAGTATAGCCGGGACAGTGGTACGTGAAGCTTTCTTT. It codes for CASSIAGTVVREAFF.

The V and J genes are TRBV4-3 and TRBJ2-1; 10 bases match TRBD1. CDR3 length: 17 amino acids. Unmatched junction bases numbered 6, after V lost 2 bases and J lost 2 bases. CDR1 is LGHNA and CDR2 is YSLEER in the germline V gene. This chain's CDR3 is CASSQRDRGSPYNEQFF. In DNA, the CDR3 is TGCGCCAGCAGCCAACGGGACAGGGGATCCCCCTACAATGAGCAGTTCTTC.

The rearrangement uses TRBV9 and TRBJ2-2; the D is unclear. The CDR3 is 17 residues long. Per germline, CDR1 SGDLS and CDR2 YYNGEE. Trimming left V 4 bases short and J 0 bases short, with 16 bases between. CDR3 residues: CASSPRIGRTNTGELFF. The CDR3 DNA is TGTGCCAGCAGCCCGCGGATAGGTAGGACGAACACCGGGGAGCTGTTTTTT.

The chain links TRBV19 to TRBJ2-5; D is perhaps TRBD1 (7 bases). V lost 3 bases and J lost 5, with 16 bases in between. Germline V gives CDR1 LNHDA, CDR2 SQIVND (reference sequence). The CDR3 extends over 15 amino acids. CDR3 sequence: CASSMAGGSGETQYF. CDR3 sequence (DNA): TGTGCCAGTAGTATGGCAGGGGGGTCTGGGGAGACCCAGTACTTC.

CDR3 coding DNA: TGTGCCAGCAGTAACCCTCTAGCGGGGGGTTCCTACGAGCAGTACTTC. It translates to CASSNPLAGGSYEQYF. This chain connects TRBV6-6 to TRBJ2-7; 11 positions agree with TRBD2. This CDR3 has 16 residues. CDR1 is MNHNY, CDR2 SVGAGI, per germline (reference sequence). With 5 bases clipped from V and 1 base from J, the junction kept 7 bases outside the gene matches.

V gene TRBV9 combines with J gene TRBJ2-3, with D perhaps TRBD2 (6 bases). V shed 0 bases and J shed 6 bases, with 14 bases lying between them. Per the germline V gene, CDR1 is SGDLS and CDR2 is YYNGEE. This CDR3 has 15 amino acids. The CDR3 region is CASSVDPGERDTQYF. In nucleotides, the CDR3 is TGTGCCAGCAGCGTAGATCCGGGGGAGAGGGATACGCAGTATTTT.

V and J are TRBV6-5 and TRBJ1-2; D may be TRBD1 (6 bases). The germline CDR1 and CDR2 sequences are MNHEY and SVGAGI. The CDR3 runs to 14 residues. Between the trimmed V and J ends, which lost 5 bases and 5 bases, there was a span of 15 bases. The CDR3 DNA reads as TGTGCCAGCAGTATGGGCCAGGGGAGGTATGGCTACACCTTC. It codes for CASSMGQGRYGYTF.

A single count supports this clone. The DNA of the CDR3 is TGTGCCAGCAGCTTAGGGTTAGCGCAGTATTTT. Amino acids: CASSLGLAQYF. The chain joins TRBV7-2 to TRBJ2-3, with D hard to call. The germline V gene encodes CDR1 SGHTA and CDR2 FQGNSA. V was cut by 1 base and J by 10 bases, with 6 bases left in between. This CDR3 spans 11 amino acids.

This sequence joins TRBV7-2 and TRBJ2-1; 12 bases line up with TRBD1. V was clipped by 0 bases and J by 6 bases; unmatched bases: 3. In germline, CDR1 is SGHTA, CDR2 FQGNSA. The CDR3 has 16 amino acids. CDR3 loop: CASSLAGQGASNEQFF. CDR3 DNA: TGTGCCAGCAGCTTAGCGGGACAGGGGGCAAGCAATGAGCAGTTCTTC.

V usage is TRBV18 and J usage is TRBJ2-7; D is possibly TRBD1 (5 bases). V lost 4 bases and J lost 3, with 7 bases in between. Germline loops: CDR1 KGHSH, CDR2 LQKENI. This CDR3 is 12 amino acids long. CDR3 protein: CASSQDSYEQYF. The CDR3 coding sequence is TGTGCCAGCTCACAAGACAGCTACGAGCAGTACTTC. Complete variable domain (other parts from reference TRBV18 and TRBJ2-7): NAGVMQNPRHLVRRRGQEARLRCSPMKGHSHVYWYRQLPEEGLKFMVYLQKENIIDESGMPKERFSAEFPKEGPSILRIQQVVRGDSAAYFCASSQDSYEQYFGPGTRLTVT.

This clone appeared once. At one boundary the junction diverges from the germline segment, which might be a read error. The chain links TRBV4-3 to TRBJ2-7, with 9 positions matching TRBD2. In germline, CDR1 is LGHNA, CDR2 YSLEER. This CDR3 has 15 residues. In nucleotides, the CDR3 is TGCGCCAGCAGTCAAGCAGCGGGGGGTTACTACGAGCAGTACTTC. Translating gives CASSQAAGGYYEQYF.

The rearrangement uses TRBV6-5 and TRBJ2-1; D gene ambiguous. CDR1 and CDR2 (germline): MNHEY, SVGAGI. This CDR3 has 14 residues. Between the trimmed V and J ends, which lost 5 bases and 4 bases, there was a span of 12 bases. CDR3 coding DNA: TGTGCCAGCAGTACGCCCAATATATACAATGAGCAGTTCTTC. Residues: CASSTPNIYNEQFF.

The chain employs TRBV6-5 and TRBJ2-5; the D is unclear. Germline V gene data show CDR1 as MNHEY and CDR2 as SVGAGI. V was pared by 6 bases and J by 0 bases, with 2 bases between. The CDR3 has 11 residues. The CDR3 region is CASSYQETQYF. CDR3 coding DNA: TGTGCCAGCAGCTACCAAGAGACCCAGTACTTC.

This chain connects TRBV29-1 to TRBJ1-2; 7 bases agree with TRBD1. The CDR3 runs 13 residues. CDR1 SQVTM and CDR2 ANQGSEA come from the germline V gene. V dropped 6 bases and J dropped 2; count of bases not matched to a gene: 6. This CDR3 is CSVAGTANYGYTF. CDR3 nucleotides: TGCAGCGTCGCCGGGACAGCAAACTATGGCTACACCTTC.

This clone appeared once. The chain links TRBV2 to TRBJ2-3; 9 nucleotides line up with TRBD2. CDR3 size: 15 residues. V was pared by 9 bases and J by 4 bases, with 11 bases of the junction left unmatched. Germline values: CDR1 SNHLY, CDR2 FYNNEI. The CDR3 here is CASTLLAGISDTQYF. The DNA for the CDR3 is TGTGCCAGTACGCTTCTAGCGGGAATATCAGATACGCAGTATTTT.

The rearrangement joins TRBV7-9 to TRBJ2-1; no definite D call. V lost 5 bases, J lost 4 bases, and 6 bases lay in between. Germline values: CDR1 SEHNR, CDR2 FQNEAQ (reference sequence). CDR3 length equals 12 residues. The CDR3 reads CASSHGYNEQFF. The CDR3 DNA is TGTGCCAGCAGCCACGGGTACAATGAGCAGTTCTTC.

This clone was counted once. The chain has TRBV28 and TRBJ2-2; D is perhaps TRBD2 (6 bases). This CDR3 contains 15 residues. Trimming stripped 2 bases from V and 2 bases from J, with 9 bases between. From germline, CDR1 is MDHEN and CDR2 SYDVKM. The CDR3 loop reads CASSLNSGNTGELFF. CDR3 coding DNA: TGTGCCAGCAGTTTAAATAGCGGCAACACCGGGGAGCTGTTTTTT.